The 6 T cell receptor beta chains in this list originate from one sample, sequenced in a study of cytomegalovirus exposure and HLA in healthy donors. The primer mix had 60 Vbeta and 13 Jbeta primers. Profiling relied on immunoSEQ multiplex PCR, and the TCRdb table lists in-frame clones only, not all of them. The table has about 89,000 clones, around 67% seen once. Sample: PBMCs. The receptor source for this set is a human donor in good health.

Points on this clone: Other DNA sequences within the sample encode an identical CDR3. The gene calls are TRBV5-1 and TRBJ1-2; 10 positions match TRBD1. This CDR3 region has 15 residues. With V trimmed by 4 bases and J by 7 bases, 10 bases remained unmatched. Germline CDR1 and CDR2: SGHRS and YFSETQ. The CDR3 bases are TGCGCCAGCAGCCCCCAGACAGGGGGCGGTGGTGGCTACACCTTC. Its translation is CASSPQTGGGGGYTF. Drawing the rest from reference TRBV5-1 and TRBJ1-2, the complete variable domain is KAGVTQTPRYLIKTRGQQVTLSCSPISGHRSVSWYQQTPGQGLQFLFEYFSETQRNKGNFPGRFSGRQFSNSRSEMNVSTLELGDSALYLCASSPQTGGGGGYTFGSGTRLTVV.

This sequence joins TRBV5-4 and TRBJ2-2, with D uncertain. The V and J ends lost 2 bases and 3 bases respectively, with 5 bases between them. CDR1 is SGHNT, CDR2 YYREEE, per germline (reference sequence). The CDR3 runs 13 residues. CDR3 loop: CASSLYHTGELFF. CDR3 coding DNA: TGTGCCAGCAGCTTATATCACACCGGGGAGCTGTTTTTT.

This clone was recorded a few times. V is TRBV19 and J is TRBJ1-1; TRBD1 agrees at 7 bases. Germline-derived CDR1 and CDR2 are LNHDA and SQIVND (reference sequence). This CDR3 has 14 amino acids. V trimming: 1 base; J trimming: 1 base; junction bases outside the gene matches: 0. CDR3 region: CASSIGQGNTEAFF. In DNA, the CDR3 is TGTGCCAGTAGTATAGGACAGGGGAACACTGAAGCTTTCTTT.

This clone was seen once. The chain recombines TRBV27 with TRBJ1-6, with D perhaps matching TRBD1 (5 bases). The CDR3 consists of 13 residues. The V gene's germline CDR1 is MNHEY and CDR2 SMNVEV (reference sequence). V was pared by 5 bases and J by 6 bases, with 8 bases between. CDR3 DNA sequence: TGTGCCAGCAGTCCCAGGGTTAATTCACCCCTCCACTTT. Translating gives CASSPRVNSPLHF.

This clone was observed a handful of times. The chain recombines TRBV7-9 with TRBJ1-2; TRBD1 might be the D (6 bases). There are 14 residues in the CDR3. Deletions cut 2 bases from V and 6 bases from J, with 13 bases between. Germline loops: CDR1 SEHNR, CDR2 FQNEAQ (reference sequence). CDR3 coding DNA: TGTGCCAGCAGCTTACGGGACATCGACAATGGCTACACCTTC. Its protein is CASSLRDIDNGYTF.

This clone was observed a few times. The rearrangement uses TRBV7-2 and TRBJ1-5; TRBD1 is a possible D gene (5 bases). The CDR3 is 14 amino acids. Trimming stripped 0 bases from V and 5 bases from J, with 8 bases between. Germline assignment: CDR1 SGHTA and CDR2 FQGNSA. The CDR3 spells CASSLAGGYQPQHF. DNA for the CDR3: TGTGCCAGCAGCTTAGCGGGGGGTTATCAGCCCCAGCATTTT. Together with reference TRBV7-2 and TRBJ1-5, the CDR3 gives the full variable domain: GAGVSQSPSNKVTEKGKDVELRCDPISGHTALYWYRQSLGQGLEFLIYFQGNSAPDKSGLPSDRFSAERTGGSVSTLTIQRTQQEDSAVYLCASSLAGGYQPQHFGDGTRLSIL.